This T cell receptor beta chain was documented in a study of T-cell memory formation after mild COVID-19. With respect to this clonotype: Antigen specificity is unknown.

Trimming took 3 bases from V and 6 from J, leaving 15 bases between them. The CDR3 loop spans 14 amino acids. The germline V gene has CDR1 KGHSH and CDR2 LQKENI. One entry per CDR3 protein, called by TCRdb with MiXCR from the 5' RACE reads. This table has about 40,000 distinct CDR3 sequences, 6% to 7.5% appearing once. Study findings and constraints: CD4+ contracting clones were found mainly in CM and EM, and CD8+ ones in EMRA.

V usage is TRBV18 and J usage is TRBJ2-7; possibly TRBD1 for D (6 bases). This clonotype originated in an adult who had mild COVID-19 (a few samples of this study predate the infection). Cell type and time point are not known. Sequencing was carried out using PBMCs or a T cell subset sorted from them (not recorded which). The CDR3 DNA reads as TGTGCCAGCTCACCCGGGACAAACCCAGCCGAGCAGTACTTC. Amino acids: CASSPGTNPAEQYF.